This T cell receptor (beta chain) derives from a study of CD8 T cell repertoires and HIV-1 epitope variants. Note on this clone: Its matching antigen is unknown.

Using immunoSEQ multiplex PCR, the repertoire was profiled, and TCRdb retains in-frame clones only, with some absent. This sample has about 5,900 clones, with approximately 67% found just once. The CDR3 runs to 13 residues. Germline lookup yields CDR1 MNHNS and CDR2 SASEGT. The junction had 8 bases not matched to a gene; V was cut back by 6 bases and J by 7 bases. Sequencing was performed on cultured CD8+ T cells derived from PBMCs. The receptor comes from a male donor with HIV. This chain joins TRBV6-1 and TRBJ2-7; 8 positions match TRBD1. The CDR3 DNA is TGTGCCAGCAGGGACAGGGAGCCCTTAGAGCAGTACTTC. Translation: CASRDREPLEQYF.